The present T cell receptor beta chain was sequenced within a study of T-cell memory formation after mild COVID-19. Study overall: The two donors had largely donor-specific TCR clusters. Study-wide findings and caveats: CD4+ contracting clones lay mainly in CM and EM, CD8+ ones in EMRA. Detection of some responders pre-infection suggested pre-existing cross-reactive memory T cells participated. Balance between CD4 and CD8 was seen in clones contracting day 15 to 85, and a CD4+ lean was seen in later expanders.

TCRdb ran MiXCR on the 5' RACE reads and lists one entry per CDR3 protein. This sample carries fewer than 350,000 distinct CDR3 sequences, roughly 15% of them seen once, and the ten largest clones take about 22%. The germline V gene has CDR1 MGHRA and CDR2 YSYEKL. This CDR3 comprises 16 residues. V was cut by 1 base and J by 3 bases, with 12 bases left in between. Concerning this clonotype itself: Its antigen is unknown.

The sample taken for sequencing was PBMCs or a T cell subset sorted from them (not recorded which). This receptor was identified in a man aged 18 to 35 who had mild COVID-19 (a few samples of this study predate the infection). Cell type and time point are not known. This chain joins TRBV4-1 and TRBJ1-4; possible D gene TRBD1, 5 bases. The CDR3 here is CASSQVVGGANEKLFF. Here the CDR3 DNA reads TGCGCCAGCAGCCAAGTCGTGGGAGGGGCTAATGAAAAACTGTTTTTT.